The 26 T cell receptor beta chains below were found in one sample sequenced in a study of blood T cell repertoires in COVID-19 (dated by TCRdb to the early 2020s). Receptors were amplified or captured by the immunoSEQ multiplex PCR assay. Entries here come from immuneACCESS through TCRdb and include only in-frame sequences with V and J called. Some clones fail to appear in such tables; in the studies checked, an unresolved V gene covers under half of the shortfall, and the cause of the remainder is unknown. The sample records 310,000 or so clones, 87% of which are singletons. Of the sample, around 9.3% falls within the top ten clones. Sequences were obtained from PBMCs or T cells enriched from blood (not recorded which). These receptors came from a woman between 18 and 29 years old who had recovered from COVID-19.

The chain uses TRBV4-1 and TRBJ1-2; D call uncertain. Trimming cost V 3 bases and J 4 bases, with 18 bases left between them. Germline V gene data show CDR1 as MGHRA and CDR2 as YSYEKL. The length of the CDR3 is 16 residues. In nucleotides, the CDR3 is TGCGCCAGCAGCCAGGAAGGCAGACTTGAAGTCTATGGCTACACCTTC. Amino acids: CASSQEGRLEVYGYTF.

The V and J genes are TRBV7-8 and TRBJ1-6, with 8 nucleotides matching TRBD1. The CDR3 extends over 15 amino acids. Unmatched junction bases numbered 6, after V lost 4 bases and J lost 7 bases. Germline-derived CDR1 and CDR2 are SGHVS and FQNEAQ. CDR3 coding DNA: TGTGCCAGCAGCTCACGACAGGGGTTAAATTCACCCCTCCACTTT. Amino acid sequence: CASSSRQGLNSPLHF.

The chain couples TRBV2 to TRBJ1-5; 11 bases are shared with TRBD1. This CDR3 region has 15 residues. V was clipped by 6 bases and J by 3 bases; unmatched bases: 4. Looked up from germline, CDR1 is SNHLY and CDR2 is FYNNEI. The CDR3 bases are TGTGCCAGCAGGCGGACAGGGGGCATCAATCAGCCCCAGCATTTT. It specifies CASRRTGGINQPQHF.

V and J are TRBV19 and TRBJ1-1; D is possibly TRBD1 (6 bases). CDR1 is LNHDA, CDR2 SQIVND, per germline (reference sequence). V was clipped by 5 bases and J by 7 bases, with 26 bases between them. The CDR3 loop spans 17 amino acids. The CDR3 sequence: CASSSSRAYREGNEAFF. In DNA, the CDR3 is TGTGCCAGTAGTTCTTCGAGGGCCTACAGGGAGGGGAATGAAGCTTTCTTT.

The chain recombines TRBV19 with TRBJ1-5; 11 bases line up with TRBD1. This CDR3 is 16 amino acids long. CDR1 and CDR2 (germline): LNHDA, SQIVND (reference sequence). The J segment lost 4 bases and the V segment lost 6 bases, leaving 8 bases of the junction unmatched. This chain's CDR3 is CASSRSRDRGNQPQHF. The CDR3 nucleotides are TGTGCCAGTAGCCGCTCCCGGGACAGGGGGAATCAGCCCCAGCATTTT.

The chain links TRBV10-3 to TRBJ2-7; tentatively, D is TRBD2 (6 bases). Germline V gene lookup returns CDR1 ENHRY and CDR2 SYGVKD. This CDR3 has 15 residues. V was shortened by 4 bases and J by 6 bases, with 19 bases between the two germline ends. CDR3 loop: CAISGIRGAGSEQYF. In nucleotides, the CDR3 is TGTGCCATCAGTGGGATCCGCGGGGCGGGGTCCGAGCAGTACTTC.

The V call is TRBV25-1, the J call TRBJ1-2, with 9 bases matching TRBD1. J gave up 6 bases and V 6 bases, and 8 bases lay outside the gene matches. The CDR3 loop spans 14 amino acids. Per the germline V gene, CDR1 is MGHDK and CDR2 is SYGVNS. The CDR3 reads CASSTPGTGNGYTF. Here the CDR3 DNA reads TGTGCCAGCAGCACTCCCGGGACAGGGAATGGCTACACCTTC.

The V and J genes are TRBV3-1 (or the pseudogene TRBV3-2) and TRBJ1-2, with a possible D match to TRBD1 (6 bases). CDR3 length: 17 amino acids. Germline CDR1 LGHDT, CDR2 YNNKEL (reference sequence). Trimming pared 3 bases from V and 0 bases from J, leaving 17 bases between. This chain's CDR3 is CASSQGQGQGANYGYTF. CDR3 bases: TGTGCCAGCAGCCAGGGGCAGGGACAAGGCGCTAACTATGGCTACACCTTC.

The V and J genes are TRBV3-1 (or the pseudogene TRBV3-2) and TRBJ2-1, with 10 nucleotides matching TRBD2. From germline, CDR1 is LGHDT and CDR2 YNNKEL (reference sequence). This CDR3 contains 19 residues. V gave up 5 bases and J gave up 0 bases; unmatched junction bases: 13. In DNA, the CDR3 is TGTGCCAGCAGCGACGCGAGGACTAGCGGTACGAGCTCCTACAATGAGCAGTTCTTC. Translated: CASSDARTSGTSSYNEQFF.

V is TRBV6-5 and J is TRBJ1-3; no reliable D call. The CDR3 is 13 residues long. Germline CDR1 and CDR2: MNHEY and SVGAGI. V lost 7 bases to trimming and J lost 1 base, with 8 bases between them. The CDR3 sequence is CASTGGSGNTIYF. DNA of the CDR3: TGTGCCAGCACGGGTGGGTCTGGAAACACCATATATTTT.

The chain has TRBV10-3 and TRBJ1-1, with 7 nucleotides matching TRBD1. The CDR3 contains 15 residues. Trimming cost V 7 bases and J 4 bases; bases outside gene matches: 12. CDR1 and CDR2 (germline): ENHRY, SYGVKD. This CDR3 reads CAINLPSTGITEAFF. The CDR3 bases are TGTGCCATCAACTTACCTTCGACAGGGATCACTGAAGCTTTCTTT.

The chain couples TRBV5-1 to TRBJ1-1; 8 bases are shared with TRBD1. J lost 8 bases, V lost 2 bases, and 8 bases had no gene match. CDR3 length equals 14 residues. The germline V gene encodes CDR1 SGHRS and CDR2 YFSETQ. The CDR3 reads CASSFISQGEEAFF. CDR3 DNA sequence: TGCGCCAGCAGCTTCATTTCACAGGGGGAAGAAGCTTTCTTT.

The rearrangement links TRBV5-1 to TRBJ1-1, with TRBD1 identical over 10 bases. CDR1 is SGHRS and CDR2 is YFSETQ in the germline V gene. V trimming: 0 bases; J trimming: 5 bases; junction bases outside the gene matches: 4. This CDR3 has 15 residues. The CDR3 coding sequence is TGCGCCAGCAGCTTGGAGGGACAGGGGACGACTGAAGCTTTCTTT. It translates to CASSLEGQGTTEAFF.

The V and J genes are TRBV6-1 and TRBJ1-1; 7 bases line up with TRBD1. J lost 3 bases, V lost 2 bases, and 6 bases had no gene match. The CDR3 is 15 amino acids. Germline V gene sequence: CDR1 MNHNS, CDR2 SASEGT. DNA for the CDR3: TGTGCCAGCAGTGAACCAGGACAGGTCGACACTGAAGCTTTCTTT. Translation gives CASSEPGQVDTEAFF.

V usage is TRBV27 and J usage is TRBJ1-5; a possible D gene is TRBD1 (6 bases). With 0 bases removed from V and 4 bases from J, the gap between germline ends came to 10 bases. The CDR3 extends over 15 amino acids. Per the germline V gene, CDR1 is MNHEY and CDR2 is SMNVEV (reference sequence). The DNA for the CDR3 is TGTGCCAGCAGTTTATCGTACACAGGGAATCAGCCCCAGCATTTT. Amino acids: CASSLSYTGNQPQHF.

This clone has only one observation. The V gene is TRBV6-1, the J gene TRBJ1-1; TRBD1 aligns across 12 bases. This CDR3 has 14 residues. V lost 6 bases and J lost 4; bases outside the gene matches: 3. CDR1 and CDR2 from the germline V gene are MNHNS and SASEGT. The CDR3 coding sequence is TGTGCCAGCAGGGGACAGGGGGCAGGCACTGAAGCTTTCTTT. Translating it yields CASRGQGAGTEAFF.

This clone was counted a few times. DNA of the CDR3: TGTGCCAGCAGGGGACAGGGGGTAATCGAGCAGTACTTC. Translation: CASRGQGVIEQYF. The J gene is TRBJ2-7, the V gene TRBV25-1, with 11 bases matching TRBD1. Germline values: CDR1 MGHDK, CDR2 SYGVNS. Germline trimming cut 6 bases from V and 6 bases from J; bases unmatched to any gene: 4. The CDR3 is made up of 13 amino acids.

The chain combines TRBV12-3 or TRBV12-4 with TRBJ2-7, with D possibly matching TRBD2 (5 bases). This CDR3 spans 11 amino acids. V was pared by 8 bases and J by 6 bases, with 11 bases between. CDR3 nucleotides: TGTGCCAGCCGGAGAGGGATCGAGCAGTACTTC. Its protein product is CASRRGIEQYF.

A remark on this clone: At one of its ends the junction is not consistent with the germline gene, which may arise from a read error. The V gene is TRBV6-1, the J gene TRBJ1-2; no definite D call. The CDR3 length is 11 residues. Germline CDR1 reads MNHNS; CDR2 reads SASEGT. CDR3 DNA sequence: TGTGCCAGCAGCGAAGGCCCCGGAGTGAACTTC. This sequence encodes CASSEGPGVNF.

This rearrangement joins TRBV28 to TRBJ1-1, with a tentative D call TRBD1 (6 bases). This CDR3 has 14 amino acids. Per germline, CDR1 MDHEN and CDR2 SYDVKM. The V and J ends lost 8 bases and 3 bases respectively, with 16 bases between them. Written as DNA, the CDR3 is TGTGCCAGCGGCGAGTACGGACAGTACACTGAAGCTTTCTTT. Its translation: CASGEYGQYTEAFF.

The chain couples TRBV7-9 to TRBJ1-4; the match to TRBD1 covers 7 bases. The CDR3 totals 15 residues. The germline V gene encodes CDR1 SEHNR and CDR2 FQNEAQ (reference sequence). J gave up 8 bases and V 6 bases, and 12 bases lay outside the gene matches. The CDR3, as DNA: TGTGCCAGCAGTTCAAACAGGGGAGGTGTAGAAAAACTGTTTTTT. This sequence encodes CASSSNRGGVEKLFF.

The V gene is TRBV7-2, the J gene TRBJ1-2; possible D gene TRBD1, 5 bases. V was clipped by 5 bases and J by 8 bases, with 9 bases between them. The CDR3 totals 11 residues. The germline V gene encodes CDR1 SGHTA and CDR2 FQGNSA. As DNA, the CDR3 is TGTGCCAGCAGCCCAGGGTTCGGCTACACCTTC. The encoded protein is CASSPGFGYTF.

The CDR3 nucleotides read TGCGCCAGCAGCCAGGATTCGACAGGTAACACTGAAGCTTTCTTT. Its translation: CASSQDSTGNTEAFF. The chain combines TRBV4-3 with TRBJ1-1, with D maybe TRBD1 (6 bases). Per germline, CDR1 LGHNA and CDR2 YSLEER. Trimming pared 3 bases from V and 2 bases from J, leaving 13 bases between. CDR3 length: 15 residues.

This clone was found once. The genes are TRBV10-3 and TRBJ1-2; D uncertain. From germline, CDR1 is ENHRY and CDR2 SYGVKD. Between the trimmed V and J ends, which lost 3 bases and 7 bases, there was a span of 18 bases. This CDR3 is built from 15 residues. In DNA form, the CDR3 reads TGTGCCATCAGTGAATCACGGGAGGAGCCGGGTGGCTACACCTTC. Translating it yields CAISESREEPGGYTF.

The V gene is TRBV9, the J gene TRBJ2-5, with D unclear. Per germline, CDR1 SGDLS and CDR2 YYNGEE. Trimming shortened V by 0 bases and J by 7 bases, and 13 bases separated the two germline ends. This CDR3 region has 14 residues. This chain's CDR3 is CASSVDTTGGTQYF. Here the CDR3 DNA reads TGTGCCAGCAGCGTAGACACCACCGGCGGGACCCAGTACTTC. Based on the CDR3 plus reference TRBV9 and TRBJ2-5, the full variable domain is DSGVTQTPKHLITATGQRVTLRCSPRSGDLSVYWYQQSLDQGLQFLIQYYNGEERAKGNILERFSAQQFPDLHSELNLSSLELGDSALYFCASSVDTTGGTQYFGPGTRLLVL.

V and J are TRBV29-1 and TRBJ1-4; D remains ambiguous. The CDR3 loop spans 13 amino acids. The germline V and J ends were trimmed by 3 bases and 4 bases, with 9 bases remaining between them. Per germline, CDR1 SQVTM and CDR2 ANQGSEA. This CDR3 is CSVEVRVNEKLFF. In DNA form, the CDR3 reads TGCAGCGTTGAGGTCCGCGTTAATGAAAAACTGTTTTTT.